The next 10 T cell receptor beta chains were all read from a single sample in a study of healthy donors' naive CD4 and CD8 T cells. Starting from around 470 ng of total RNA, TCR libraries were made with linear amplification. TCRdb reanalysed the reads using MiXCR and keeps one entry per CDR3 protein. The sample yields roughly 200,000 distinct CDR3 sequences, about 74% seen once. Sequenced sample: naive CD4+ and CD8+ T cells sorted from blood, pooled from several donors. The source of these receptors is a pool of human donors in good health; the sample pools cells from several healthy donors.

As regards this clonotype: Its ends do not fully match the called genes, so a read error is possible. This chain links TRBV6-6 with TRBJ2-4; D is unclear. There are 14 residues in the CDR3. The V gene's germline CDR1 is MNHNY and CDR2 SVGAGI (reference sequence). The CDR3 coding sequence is TGTGCCAGTAGTTACTCTTTAGCCAAAAACATTCAGTACTTC. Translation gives CASSYSLAKNIQYF.

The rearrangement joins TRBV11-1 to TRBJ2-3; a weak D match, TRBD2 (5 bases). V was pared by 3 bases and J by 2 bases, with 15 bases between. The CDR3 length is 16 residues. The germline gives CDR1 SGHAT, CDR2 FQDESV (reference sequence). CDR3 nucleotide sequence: TGTGCCAGCAGCTTTATTTCTGCGGGTTACACAGATACGCAGTATTTT. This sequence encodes CASSFISAGYTDTQYF.

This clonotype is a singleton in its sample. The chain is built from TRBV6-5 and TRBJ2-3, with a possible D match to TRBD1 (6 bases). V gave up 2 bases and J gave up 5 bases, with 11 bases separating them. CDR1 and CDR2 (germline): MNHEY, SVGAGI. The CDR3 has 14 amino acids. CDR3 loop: CASSYVGAGDTQYF. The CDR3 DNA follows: TGTGCCAGCAGTTACGTGGGGGCTGGAGATACGCAGTATTTT.

As DNA, the CDR3 is TGTGCCATCAGTGAGTCGTTGGACACTTTCAAGCAGTACTTC. Protein: CAISESLDTFKQYF. The rearrangement joins TRBV10-3 to TRBJ2-7; a possible D gene is TRBD1 (5 bases). Trimming shortened V by 0 bases and J by 8 bases, and 14 bases separated the two germline ends. This CDR3 comprises 14 residues. The V gene's germline CDR1 is ENHRY and CDR2 SYGVKD.

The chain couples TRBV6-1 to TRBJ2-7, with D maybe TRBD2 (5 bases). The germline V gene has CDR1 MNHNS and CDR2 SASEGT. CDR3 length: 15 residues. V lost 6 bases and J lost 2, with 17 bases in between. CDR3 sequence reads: CASSSHGDYTYEQYF. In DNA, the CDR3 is TGTGCCAGCAGCTCCCACGGTGACTACACCTACGAGCAGTACTTC.

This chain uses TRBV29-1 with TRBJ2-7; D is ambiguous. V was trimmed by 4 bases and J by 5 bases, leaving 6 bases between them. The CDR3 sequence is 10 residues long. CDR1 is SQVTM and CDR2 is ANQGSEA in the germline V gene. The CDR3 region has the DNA TGCAGCGTTGGGGTAAACGAGCAGTACTTC. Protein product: CSVGVNEQYF.

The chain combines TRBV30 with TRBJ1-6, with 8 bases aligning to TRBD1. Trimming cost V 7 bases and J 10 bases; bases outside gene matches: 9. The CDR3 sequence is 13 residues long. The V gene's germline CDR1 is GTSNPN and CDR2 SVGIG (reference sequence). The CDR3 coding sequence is TGTGCCTCTACAGGGGGAGGTGGGTCACCCCTCCACTTT. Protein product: CASTGGGGSPLHF.

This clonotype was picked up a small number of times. The CDR3 sequence: CSVDGTNEQFF. As DNA, the CDR3 is TGCAGCGTTGACGGGACCAATGAGCAGTTCTTC. J is TRBJ2-1 and V is TRBV29-1; D may be TRBD1 or TRBD2 (5 bases each). The CDR3 spans 11 residues. The germline CDR1 and CDR2 sequences are SQVTM and ANQGSEA. Trimming shortened V by 3 bases and J by 6 bases, and 6 bases separated the two germline ends.

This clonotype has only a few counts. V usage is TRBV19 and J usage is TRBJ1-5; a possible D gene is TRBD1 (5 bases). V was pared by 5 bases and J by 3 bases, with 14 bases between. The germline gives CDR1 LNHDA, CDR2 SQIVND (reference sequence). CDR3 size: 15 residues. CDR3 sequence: CASSRTGADNQPQHF. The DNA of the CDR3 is TGTGCCAGTAGTCGTACCGGGGCCGACAATCAGCCCCAGCATTTT.

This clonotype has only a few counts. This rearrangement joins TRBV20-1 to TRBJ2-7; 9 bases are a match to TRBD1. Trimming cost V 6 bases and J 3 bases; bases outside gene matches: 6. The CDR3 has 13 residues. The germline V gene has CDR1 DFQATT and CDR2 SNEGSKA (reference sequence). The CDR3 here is CSARQGEDYEQYF. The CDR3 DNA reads TGCAGTGCAAGACAGGGGGAAGACTACGAGCAGTACTTC.